This T cell receptor beta chain derives from a study of CD8+CD57+ T cells in acquired aplastic anemia. Study details: Sorting CD4+ and CD8+ cells gave DNA averaging approximately 3 ug.

CDR1 SNHLY and CDR2 FYNNEI come from the germline V gene. With 7 bases clipped from V and 5 bases from J, the junction kept 5 bases outside the gene matches. The CDR3 contains 12 residues. According to the study, genomic DNA was the template for TCR beta VDJ and CDR3 profiling. TCRdb reprocessed the reads with MiXCR, giving one entry per CDR3 protein. The table includes more than 150,000 distinct CDR3 sequences, about half detected once. In its sample, this clonotype was seen a few times. Its antigen is as yet unknown. Study-wide findings and caveats: CD8+ Simpson's diversity did not differ significantly between patients and controls. Found in both controls and patients were around 29 CD8+ CDR3 sequences.

Selection for sequencing was limited to patients who had shown CD8+CD57+ cell expansion by flow cytometry. Each patient had severe acquired aplastic anemia. This chain links TRBV2 with TRBJ2-7, with TRBD2 matching over 7 bases. Sequenced: sorted CD4+, CD8+, or CD8+CD57+ T cells (not recorded which) from PBMCs. The sequence was obtained from a human donor with aplastic anemia. This chain's CDR3 is CASMRGIHEQYF. CDR3 DNA sequence: TGTGCCAGCATGCGGGGGATCCACGAGCAGTACTTC.